This TCR beta chain stems from a study of blood T cell repertoires in COVID-19. Study as a whole: Spain, Italy and the United States supplied samples that represented acute and convalescent COVID-19. Nucleic acid was either cDNA or gDNA, and it came from T cells, B-cell-depleted T cells, or PBMCs.

The CDR3 length is 17 residues. Germline V gives CDR1 SGHRS, CDR2 YFSETQ. V was trimmed by 4 bases and J by 0 bases, leaving 17 bases between them. Original handling: Nucleated cell number was recorded as an estimate derived from reference gene primer amplification. Profiled with immunoSEQ multiplex PCR; TCRdb holds only in-frame clones, not every one. The V and J calls and clone size come from that table; D and trimming were worked out from the DNA. The sample records about 48,000 clones, 77% being singletons. The chain employs TRBV5-1 and TRBJ2-1, with D hard to call. The specimen sequenced was peripheral blood. This TCR was sampled from a human donor with active or convalescent COVID-19. The donor label of this sample is uncertain. CDR3 amino acids: CASSITSTRVSYNEQFF. The DNA for the CDR3 is TGCGCCAGCAGCATAACGTCTACTCGCGTCTCCTACAATGAGCAGTTCTTC.